The entry below describes one TCR beta chain. The antigen is undetermined. This could be a read error, since a much larger clone is one nucleotide away. V gave up 3 bases and J gave up 6 bases; unmatched junction bases: 10. CDR1 is LNHDA and CDR2 is SQIVND in the germline V gene (reference sequence). The CDR3 is 16 residues long. The sample comes from a study of read filtering for tumor transcriptome and immune sequencing. Study summary: RNA-seq yielded only about 80 to 1,400 TCR reads, IR-seq about 3.5 to 10.27 million.

Findings and caveats of the study: RNA-seq captured clonotypes less deeply and reliably than IR-seq. Single-read clonotypes: roughly 81% of IR-seq clonotypes (about 3.5% of reads), around three quarters of RNA-seq clonotypes (44.6% of reads).

Molecular barcoded adaptors covering alpha/delta and beta/gamma chains were used on approximately 400 ng RNA. TCRdb re-called the reads through MiXCR, storing one row per CDR3 protein. The data contain around 25,000 distinct CDR3 sequences, roughly 22% of them singletons. Sampling of bone marrow took place during active disease in every patient. The chain employs TRBV19 and TRBJ2-1; 8 bases agree with TRBD2. Specimen: a population of CD138-negative cells sorted from bone marrow. The TCR was taken from a donor at least 40 years old with multiple myeloma. Here the CDR3 DNA reads TGTGCCAGTAGTATTTTTGCGGGGGGCGGTTGCAATGAGCAGTTCTTC. This gives the protein CASSIFAGGGCNEQFF.